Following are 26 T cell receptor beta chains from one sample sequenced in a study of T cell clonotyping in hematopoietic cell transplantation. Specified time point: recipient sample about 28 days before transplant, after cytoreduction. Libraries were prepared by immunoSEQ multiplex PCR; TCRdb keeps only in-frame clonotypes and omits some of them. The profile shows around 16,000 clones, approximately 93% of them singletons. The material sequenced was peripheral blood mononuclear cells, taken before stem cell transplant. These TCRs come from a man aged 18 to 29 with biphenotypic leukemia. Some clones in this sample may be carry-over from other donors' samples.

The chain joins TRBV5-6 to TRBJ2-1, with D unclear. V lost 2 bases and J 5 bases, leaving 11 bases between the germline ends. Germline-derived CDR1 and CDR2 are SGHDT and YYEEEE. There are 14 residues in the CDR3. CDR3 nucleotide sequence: TGTGCCAGCAGCTTACAGATCAGTGACAATGAGCAGTTCTTC. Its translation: CASSLQISDNEQFF.

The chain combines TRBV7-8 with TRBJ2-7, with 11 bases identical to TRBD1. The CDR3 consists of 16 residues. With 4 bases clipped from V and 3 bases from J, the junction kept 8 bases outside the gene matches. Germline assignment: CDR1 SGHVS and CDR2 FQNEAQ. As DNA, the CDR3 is TGTGCCAGCAGCTCGAGGGACAGGGGGACCGGCTACGAGCAGTACTTC. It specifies CASSSRDRGTGYEQYF.

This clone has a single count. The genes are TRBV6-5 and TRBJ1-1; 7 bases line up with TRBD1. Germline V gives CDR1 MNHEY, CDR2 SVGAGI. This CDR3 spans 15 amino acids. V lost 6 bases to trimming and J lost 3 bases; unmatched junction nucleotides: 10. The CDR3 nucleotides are TGTGCCAGCAGCCCATACGGGGGGACAGACACTGAAGCTTTCTTT. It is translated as CASSPYGGTDTEAFF.

CDR3 sequence: CASSGTGVQPQHF. For the CDR3, the DNA is TGTGCCAGCAGCGGGACAGGGGTTCAGCCCCAGCATTTT. The rearrangement uses TRBV5-5 and TRBJ1-5; 10 bases fit TRBD1. CDR1 SGHKS and CDR2 YYEKEE come from the germline V gene (reference sequence). The V and J ends lost 4 bases and 6 bases, in that order; junction bases with no gene match: 1. This CDR3 contains 13 residues.

CDR3: CASSPAGSQTEQYF. The CDR3 DNA follows: TGCGCCAGCAGCCCCGCAGGGTCCCAGACCGAGCAGTACTTC. The J gene is TRBJ2-7, the V gene TRBV5-1, with D possibly matching TRBD1 (5 bases). Germline CDR1 SGHRS, CDR2 YFSETQ. The CDR3 has 14 amino acids. Trimming shortened V by 4 bases and J by 6 bases, and 17 bases separated the two germline ends.

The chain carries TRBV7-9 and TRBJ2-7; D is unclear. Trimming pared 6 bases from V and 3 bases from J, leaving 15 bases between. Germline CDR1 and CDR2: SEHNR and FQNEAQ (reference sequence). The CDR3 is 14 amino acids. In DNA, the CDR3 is TGTGCCAGCAGGATCTATCCCGAGGACTACGAGCAGTACTTC. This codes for CASRIYPEDYEQYF.

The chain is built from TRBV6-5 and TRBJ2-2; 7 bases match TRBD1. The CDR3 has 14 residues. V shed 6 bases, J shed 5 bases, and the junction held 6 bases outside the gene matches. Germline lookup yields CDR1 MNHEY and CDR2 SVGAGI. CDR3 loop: CASRGTVNTGELFF. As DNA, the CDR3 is TGTGCCAGCAGGGGGACAGTGAATACCGGGGAGCTGTTTTTT.

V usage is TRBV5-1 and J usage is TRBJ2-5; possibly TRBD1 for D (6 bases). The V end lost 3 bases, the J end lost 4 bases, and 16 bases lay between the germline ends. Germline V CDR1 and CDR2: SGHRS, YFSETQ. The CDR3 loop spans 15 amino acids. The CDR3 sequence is CASSSDPGTRETQYF. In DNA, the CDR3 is TGCGCCAGCAGCTCCGACCCAGGGACACGAGAGACCCAGTACTTC. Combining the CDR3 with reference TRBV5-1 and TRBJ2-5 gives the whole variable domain KAGVTQTPRYLIKTRGQQVTLSCSPISGHRSVSWYQQTPGQGLQFLFEYFSETQRNKGNFPGRFSGRQFSNSRSEMNVSTLELGDSALYLCASSSDPGTRETQYFGPGTRLLVL.

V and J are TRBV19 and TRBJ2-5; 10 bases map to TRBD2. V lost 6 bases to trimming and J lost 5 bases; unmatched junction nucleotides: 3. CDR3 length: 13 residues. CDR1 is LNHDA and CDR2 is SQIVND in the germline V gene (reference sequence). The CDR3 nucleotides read TGTGCCAGTAGGGTGACTAGCGGGGAGACCCAGTACTTC. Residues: CASRVTSGETQYF.

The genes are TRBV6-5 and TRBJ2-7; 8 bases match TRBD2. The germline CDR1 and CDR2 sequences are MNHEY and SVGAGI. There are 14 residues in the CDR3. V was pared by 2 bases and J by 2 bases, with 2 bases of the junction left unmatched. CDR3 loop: CASSYAGGAYEQYF. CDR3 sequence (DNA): TGTGCCAGCAGTTACGCGGGGGGTGCCTACGAGCAGTACTTC.

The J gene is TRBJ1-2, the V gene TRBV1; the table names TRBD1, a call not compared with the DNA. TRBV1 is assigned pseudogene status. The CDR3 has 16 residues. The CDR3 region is CTSSQDRAGSNYGYTF. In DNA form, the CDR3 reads TGCACCAGCAGCCAAGATCGGGCAGGGTCAAACTATGGCTACACCTTC.

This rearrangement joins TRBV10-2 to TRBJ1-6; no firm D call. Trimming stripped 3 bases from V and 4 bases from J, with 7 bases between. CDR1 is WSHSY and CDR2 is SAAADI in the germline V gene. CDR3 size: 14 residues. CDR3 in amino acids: CASSDTAYNSPLHF. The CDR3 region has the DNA TGCGCCAGCAGTGACACAGCATATAATTCACCCCTCCACTTT.

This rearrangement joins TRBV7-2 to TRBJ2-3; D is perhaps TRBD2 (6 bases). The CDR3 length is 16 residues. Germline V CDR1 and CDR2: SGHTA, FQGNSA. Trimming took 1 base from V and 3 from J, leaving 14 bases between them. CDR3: CASSLVALGGTDTQYF. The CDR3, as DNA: TGTGCCAGCAGCTTAGTGGCGCTGGGGGGAACAGATACGCAGTATTTT.

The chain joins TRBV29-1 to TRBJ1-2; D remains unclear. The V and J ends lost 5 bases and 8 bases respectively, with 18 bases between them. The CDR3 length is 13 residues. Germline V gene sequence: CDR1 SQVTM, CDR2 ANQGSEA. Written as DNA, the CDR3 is TGCAGCGTTTCAAAACCGGGTCGCGGGGGCTACACCTTC. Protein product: CSVSKPGRGGYTF. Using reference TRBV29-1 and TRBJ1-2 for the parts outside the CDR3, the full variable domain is SAVISQKPSRDICQRGTSLTIQCQVDSQVTMMFWYRQQPGQSLTLIATANQGSEATYESGFVIDKFPISRPNLTFSTLTVSNMSPEDSSIYLCSVSKPGRGGYTFGSGTRLTVV.

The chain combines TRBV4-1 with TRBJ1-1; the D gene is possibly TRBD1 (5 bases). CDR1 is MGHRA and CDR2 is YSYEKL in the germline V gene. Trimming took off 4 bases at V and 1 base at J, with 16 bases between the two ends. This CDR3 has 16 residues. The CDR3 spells CASSPGATAENTEAFF. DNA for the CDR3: TGCGCCAGCAGCCCCGGGGCCACCGCGGAGAACACTGAAGCTTTCTTT.

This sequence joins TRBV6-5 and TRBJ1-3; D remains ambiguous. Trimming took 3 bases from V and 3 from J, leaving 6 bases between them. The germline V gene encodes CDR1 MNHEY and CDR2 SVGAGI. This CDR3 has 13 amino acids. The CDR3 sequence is CASSYDIGNTIYF. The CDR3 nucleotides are TGTGCCAGCAGTTATGACATTGGAAACACCATATATTTT.

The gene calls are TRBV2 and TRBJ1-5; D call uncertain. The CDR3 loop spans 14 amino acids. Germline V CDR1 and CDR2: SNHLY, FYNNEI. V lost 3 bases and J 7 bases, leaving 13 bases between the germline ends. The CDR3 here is CASSDRTVDQPQHF. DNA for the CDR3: TGTGCCAGCAGTGACCGAACAGTAGACCAGCCCCAGCATTTT.

The CDR3 DNA reads as TGTGCCAGCAGTTTATTCACCACTGAAGCTTTCTTT. Translating gives CASSLFTTEAFF. The chain carries TRBV28 and TRBJ1-1; D is ambiguous. The V end was cut by 1 base, the J end by 4 bases, with 4 bases between. This CDR3 comprises 12 residues. Germline V lookup: CDR1 MDHEN, CDR2 SYDVKM.

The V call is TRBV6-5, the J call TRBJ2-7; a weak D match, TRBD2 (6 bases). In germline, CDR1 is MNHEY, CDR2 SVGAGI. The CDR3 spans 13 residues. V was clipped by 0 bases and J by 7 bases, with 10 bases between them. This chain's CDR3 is CASSYSAGTEQYF. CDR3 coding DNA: TGTGCCAGCAGTTACTCGGCTGGGACTGAGCAGTACTTC.

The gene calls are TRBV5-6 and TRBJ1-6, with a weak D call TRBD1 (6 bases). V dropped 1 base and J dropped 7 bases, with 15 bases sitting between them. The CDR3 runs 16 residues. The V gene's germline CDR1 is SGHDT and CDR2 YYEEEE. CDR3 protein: CASSLFRAGTNSPLHF. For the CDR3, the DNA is TGTGCCAGCAGCTTGTTTCGGGCAGGGACAAATTCACCCCTCCACTTT.

The CDR3: CASRPGRSNFIGNQPQHF. DNA of the CDR3: TGTGCCAGCAGACCGGGACGCTCAAACTTCATAGGGAATCAGCCCCAGCATTTT. The chain employs TRBV2 and TRBJ1-5; TRBD1 is a possible D gene (5 bases). Germline V CDR1 and CDR2: SNHLY, FYNNEI. V was trimmed by 6 bases and J by 4 bases, leaving 25 bases between them. The CDR3 covers 18 residues.

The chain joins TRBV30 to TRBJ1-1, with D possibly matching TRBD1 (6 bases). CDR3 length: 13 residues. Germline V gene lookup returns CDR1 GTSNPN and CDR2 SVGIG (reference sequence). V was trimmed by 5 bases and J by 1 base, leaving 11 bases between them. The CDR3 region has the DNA TGTGCCTGGGGGAGACAGGAGAACACTGAAGCTTTCTTT. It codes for CAWGRQENTEAFF.

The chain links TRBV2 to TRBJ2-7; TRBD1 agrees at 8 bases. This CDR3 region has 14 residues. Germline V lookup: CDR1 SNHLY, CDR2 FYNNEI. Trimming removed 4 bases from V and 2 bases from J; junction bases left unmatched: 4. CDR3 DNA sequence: TGTGCCAGCAGTGGGCAGGGGGCCCCCTACGAGCAGTACTTC. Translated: CASSGQGAPYEQYF.

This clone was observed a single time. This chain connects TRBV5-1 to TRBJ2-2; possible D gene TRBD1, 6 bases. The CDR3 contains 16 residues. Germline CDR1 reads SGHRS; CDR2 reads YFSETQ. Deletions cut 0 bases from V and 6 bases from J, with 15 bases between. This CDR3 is CASSLAEQGSAGELFF. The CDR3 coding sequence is TGCGCCAGCAGCTTGGCCGAACAGGGAAGTGCCGGGGAGCTGTTTTTT.

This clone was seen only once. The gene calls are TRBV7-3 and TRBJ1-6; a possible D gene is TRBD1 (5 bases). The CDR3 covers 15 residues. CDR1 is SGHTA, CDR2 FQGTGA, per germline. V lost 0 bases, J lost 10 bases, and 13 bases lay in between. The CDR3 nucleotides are TGTGCCAGCAGCTTAACTGGGGGGGTGAAGTCACCCCTCCACTTT. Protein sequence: CASSLTGGVKSPLHF. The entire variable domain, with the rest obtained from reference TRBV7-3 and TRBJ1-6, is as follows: GAGVSQTPSNKVTEKGKYVELRCDPISGHTALYWYRQSLGQGPEFLIYFQGTGAADDSGLPNDRFFAVRPEGSVSTLKIQRTERGDSAVYLCASSLTGGVKSPLHFGNGTRLTVT.

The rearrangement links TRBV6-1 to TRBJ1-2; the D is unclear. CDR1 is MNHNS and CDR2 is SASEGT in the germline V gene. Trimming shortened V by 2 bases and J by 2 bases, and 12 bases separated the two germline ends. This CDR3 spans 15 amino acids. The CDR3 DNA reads TGTGCCAGCAGTGAAAGTCCGGGAAAGAACTATGGCTACACCTTC. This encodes CASSESPGKNYGYTF.